This T cell receptor beta chain was found in a study of cytomegalovirus exposure and HLA in healthy donors (dated by TCRdb to the late 2010s). Regarding the complete study: According to an earlier analysis of 550 to 750 of the donors, roughly 180 million T cells yielded roughly 110 million unique TCR beta sequences and less than 300 Gb of sequence data. Of the approximately 400 genotyped donors, roughly 85% fell in the genetic ancestry cluster associated with self-reported Caucasian donors. The study aimed to test whether signatures of past pathogen exposure could be identified by cataloging public T cell receptors. Every discovery cohort repertoire had been produced on one sequencing platform. In an earlier analysis of 550 to 700 of the donors, high-throughput TCR beta sequencing was used to judge whether each TCR beta V gene segment behaved as functional or pseudogenic. HLA typing included class I and class II loci at four-digit resolution. Using immunosequencing, the study profiled T cell repertoires from about 610 subjects and related those repertoires to cytomegalovirus serostatus. An early release covering over 500 HLA-typed donors comprised about 290 gigabases of sequencing data and roughly 85 million unique TCR sequences. To study patterns of TCR occurrence, a later analysis re-analyzed previously published TCR beta repertoires from more than 550 donors and added high-resolution HLA genotyping. About 5 DR-DQ haplotypes were handled as single units for association and clustering, since linkage in the cohort was strong. The number of donors typed differed by locus, with 629-630 for A, B, C, DRB1 and DQB1, over 500 for DQA1, about 610 for DPA1, and around 450 for DPB1. A separate validation cohort of over 95 different subjects was used in addition to the approximately 670-subject first cohort. High-throughput TCR immunosequencing, statistical association of individual TCRs with disease status, and machine learning were combined to predict cytomegalovirus infection status. In a later genetic analysis, genome-wide SNP genotypes for about 55% of the roughly 700 donors were used, and that subset was treated as a discovery cohort. The later analysis used no new phenotypic data to find candidate immune exposures, relying instead on TCR beta sequences and their occurrence across donors. Donor age, sex, ethnicity and CMV serostatus were collected together with the repertoire data. Among around 400 genotyped donors of the cohort, an average of approximately 240,000 unique TCR beta nucleotide sequences was sequenced per donor, of which 15% to 20% were non-productive.

The cohort comprised under 700 healthy bone marrow donors. Cohort members were all nominally healthy when sampled, although unrecorded immune exposures were likely present. The donor tested CMV seropositive and was one of the 289 seropositive cohort members. Every donor gave a peripheral blood sample, and the peripheral blood mononuclear cells from that sample were used for TCR beta sequencing. Genomic DNA extraction from the blood cell samples was performed with the Qiagen DNeasy Blood Extraction Kit. General conclusions and limits of the study: According to a later analysis, TCR association rates differed among HLA loci, with DRB1 alleles showing the most associated TCRs and HLA-C alleles showing the fewest. The authors suggested that the approach could potentially be extended to other disease states and immunological phenotypes. Because HLA typing was unavailable for some donors at each locus, only the typed subset was used in association tests. In a later genetic analysis, fewer N-insertions in productive TCRs were reported among donors in an Asian-associated ancestry cluster than the roughly 700-donor mean. A later analysis reported that several top co-occurrence clusters appeared linked to parvovirus B19, influenza, CMV and Epstein-Barr virus. The classifier was reported to diagnose cytomegalovirus status with high specificity and sensitivity in both the original and validation cohorts. A group of highly shared sequence variants was considered likely to be a technical artifact of the sequencing pipeline. In a later analysis, HLA-associated TCR beta chains were found to be more clonally expanded and to have lower generation probabilities than equally common non-associated chains. V-gene and J-gene trimming of TCR beta chains was associated with a missense DCLRE1C variant in a later genetic analysis, and the association was replicated in an independent cohort. In vitro tests confirmed that a few of the cytomegalovirus-associated TCR beta chains recognize cytomegalovirus antigens. Specific HLA alleles were associated with roughly 16,000 TCR beta sequences at a false discovery rate of 0.05 in a later analysis. In an earlier analysis of more than 500 of the donors, most TCR beta V segments appeared in productive rearrangements about 87% or about 30% of the time, broadly matching IMGT annotations. In a later analysis, most CMV-associated TCR beta chains were found to appear HLA-restricted, with HLA associations seemingly driven largely by CMV exposure. Correlated functional status among segregating V segments might reflect linkage disequilibrium, but an unknown experimental factor could not be ruled out. While some public TCRs were present in many individuals, most TCR sequences turned up only very rarely across donors. When HLA alleles, especially DR and DQ, strongly co-occurred, attributing TCR associations to individual alleles was difficult. A further reported finding was that TCR beta sequences accurately predicted the HLA-A and HLA-B alleles for most subjects in the first cohort. In this cohort, only TCR beta chains were sequenced, and detectable features were limited by the absence of alpha or paired-chain data. The study listed 150 to 200 TCR beta chains as associated with cytomegalovirus. Because the 87-base-pair reads could not distinguish some IMGT-functional V segments, including TRBV6-2 and TRBV6-3, those segments were excluded. Roughly uniform sequencing depth across donors was assumed in presence/absence analyses, although this assumption may not hold. Because counts were too low, seventeen rarely observed V segments, including chromosome 9 orphons, were excluded from the earlier analysis of some 540 of the donors. CMV serostatus was the only immune exposure information available for the cohort.

Notes on this clone: The clone's antigen remains unknown. No much larger clone is present one base from it, and per-base qualities are unavailable.

Trimming costs V 6 bases and J 0 bases, and their ends lie 12 bases apart. Reading the germline V gene (reference sequence) gives CDR1 LNHDA and CDR2 SQIVND. CDR3 length: 16 amino acids, cysteine to phenylalanine. The DNA shown is the 48-base CDR3, in frame from base 1. Library method: the immunoSEQ multiplex PCR assay. For the multiplex PCR, a mixture combining 60 forward primers for TCR Vbeta segments and 13 reverse primers for TCR Jbeta segments was used. The CDR3 region of rearranged TCR beta genes was amplified from genomic DNA with a multiplex PCR assay. On the Illumina HiSeq System, the amplified TCR beta libraries were sequenced as 87-base-pair reads. The authors processed their data as follows. A later analysis counted about 76 million unique TCR beta chains across the 550 to 700 repertoires, and 10 million to 11 million of these chains were shared by at least two donors. Raw reads were error-corrected and collapsed into unique sequences by a nearest-neighbor algorithm in which closely related sequences were merged to remove PCR and sequencing errors. V, D and J gene segments were assigned by aligning CDR3 sequences to IMGT reference sequences. For a sequence to be retained, a match of at least six nucleotides to both a V gene segment and a J gene segment was required. A rearrangement counted as productive if the CDR3 had no stop codons and remained in frame with V and J, and every other rearrangement counted as non-productive. CDR3 was defined according to IMGT convention as the region running from the second conserved V-encoded cysteine to the conserved J-encoded phenylalanine. The earlier analysis of about 620 of the donors excluded sequences that lacked an unambiguous match to a single V gene segment. An earlier analysis of 587 of the donors classified V segments as functional when productive rearrangements were above 56.7% and as segregating when the standard deviation between donors was above 5%. A statistical classification framework was built to diagnose cytomegalovirus status from the catalog of TCR beta chain sequences. In a later analysis, V and J genes were assigned by comparing TCR nucleotide sequences against IMGT/GENE-DB human TR gene sequences. The TCRdist pipeline was used in a later analysis to assign CDR3 sequences and most-parsimonious VDJ recombination scenarios. In a later analysis, each TCR beta chain was defined by its CDR3 amino acid sequence together with its V-gene family, and reads without a unique V-gene family were excluded. As a way to deal with suspected cross-contamination and a sequencing artifact, a later analysis dropped 640 or so nucleotide sequences that were highly shared and had low generation probability. For each public chain, a later analysis derived a clonal expansion index from normalized ranks of inferred template counts within each repertoire. In a later analysis, generation probabilities were computed using a VDJ recombination model fitted to out-of-frame rearrangements, and the results were checked against IGoR. Hypergeometric tests were used in a later analysis to score TCR-TCR, TCR-HLA and TCR-CMV co-occurrence, with a repertoire-size bias correction applied to the TCR pairs. In a later analysis, false discovery rates were estimated by permuting HLA or CMV assignments 20 times. In a later analysis, co-occurring TCRs were grouped with DBSCAN, and TCRdist sequence similarity was added when clustering was performed within HLA-allele-positive subsets. For co-occurrence clustering, repertoires with fewer than 30,000 or more than 120,000 public chains were excluded, along with about five repertoires with anomalous nucleotide sharing. TCRdb retrieved this table from immuneACCESS and kept in-frame rearrangements only. Not all clones are present; in checked studies, unresolved V genes account for under half, and no reason is known for the remainder. The V and J calls and clone size are taken from that table; D and trimming were inferred from the DNA. This sample holds 80,000 to 100,000 clones; about 81% were observed only once. Of the sample, about 5% is held by the ten largest clones.

The specimen was PBMCs. This receptor chain uses TRBV19 and TRBJ2-6; 6 matching bases give a weak D call of TRBD1. The TCR sequence derives from a man in his forties in good health and CMV-seropositive. In nucleotides, the sequence is TGTGCCAGTAGGCGCAGGGGATCCTCTGGGGCCAACGTCCTGACTTTC. It encodes CASRRRGSSGANVLTF.